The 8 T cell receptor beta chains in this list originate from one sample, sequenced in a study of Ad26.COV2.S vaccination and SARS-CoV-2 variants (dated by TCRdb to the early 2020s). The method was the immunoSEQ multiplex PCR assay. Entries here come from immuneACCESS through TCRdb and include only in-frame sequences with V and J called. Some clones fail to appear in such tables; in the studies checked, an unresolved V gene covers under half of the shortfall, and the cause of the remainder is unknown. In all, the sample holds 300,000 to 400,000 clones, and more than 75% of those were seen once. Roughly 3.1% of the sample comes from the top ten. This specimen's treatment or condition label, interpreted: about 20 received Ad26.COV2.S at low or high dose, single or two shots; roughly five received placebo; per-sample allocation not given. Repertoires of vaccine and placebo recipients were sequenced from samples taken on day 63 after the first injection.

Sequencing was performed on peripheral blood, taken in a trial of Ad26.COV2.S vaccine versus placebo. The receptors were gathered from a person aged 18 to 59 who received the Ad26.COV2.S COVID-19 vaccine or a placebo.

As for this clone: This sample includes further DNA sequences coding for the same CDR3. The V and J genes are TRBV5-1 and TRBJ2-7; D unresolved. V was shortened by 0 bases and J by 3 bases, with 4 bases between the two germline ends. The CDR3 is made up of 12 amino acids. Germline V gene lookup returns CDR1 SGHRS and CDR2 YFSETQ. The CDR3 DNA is TGCGCCAGCAGCTTGGTGGGCTACGAGCAGTACTTC. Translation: CASSLVGYEQYF.

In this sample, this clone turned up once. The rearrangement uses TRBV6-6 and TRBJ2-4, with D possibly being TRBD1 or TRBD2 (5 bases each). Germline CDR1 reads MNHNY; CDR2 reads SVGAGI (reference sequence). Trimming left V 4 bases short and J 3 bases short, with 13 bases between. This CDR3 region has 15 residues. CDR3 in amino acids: CASSSHQGDKNIQYF. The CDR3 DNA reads TGTGCCAGCAGTTCCCACCAGGGAGACAAAAACATTCAGTACTTC.

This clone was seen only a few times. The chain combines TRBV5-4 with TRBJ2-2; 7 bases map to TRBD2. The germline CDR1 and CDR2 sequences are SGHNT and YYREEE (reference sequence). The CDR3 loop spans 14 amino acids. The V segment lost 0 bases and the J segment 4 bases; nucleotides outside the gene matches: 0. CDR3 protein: CASSLAGGTGELFF. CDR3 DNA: TGTGCCAGCAGCTTGGCGGGGGGCACCGGGGAGCTGTTTTTT.

The CDR3: CATRGPGRSYEQYF. In DNA form, the CDR3 reads TGTGCCACCCGAGGGCCAGGGAGGTCCTACGAGCAGTACTTC. J is TRBJ2-7 and V is TRBV15; D may be TRBD2 (6 bases). Germline CDR1 and CDR2: LNHNV and YYDKDF (reference sequence). The ends were cut back, 8 bases at V and 1 base at J, with 15 bases in the middle. The length of the CDR3 is 14 residues.

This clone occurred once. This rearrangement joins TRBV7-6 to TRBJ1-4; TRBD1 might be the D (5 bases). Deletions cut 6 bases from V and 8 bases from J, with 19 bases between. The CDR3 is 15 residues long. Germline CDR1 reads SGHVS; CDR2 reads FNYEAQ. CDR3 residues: CASRHEQGPGEKLFF. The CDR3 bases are TGTGCCAGCAGACATGAGCAGGGACCAGGGGAAAAACTGTTTTTT. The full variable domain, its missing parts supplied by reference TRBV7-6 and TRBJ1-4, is GAGVSQSPRYKVTKRGQDVALRCDPISGHVSLYWYRQALGQGPEFLTYFNYEAQQDKSGLPNDRFSAERPEGSISTLTIQRTEQRDSAMYRCASRHEQGPGEKLFFGSGTQLSVL.

The CDR3 DNA is TGCAGTGCTAGTAAAAGTATGACCAACGAGCAGTACTTC. Its translation is CSASKSMTNEQYF. The chain carries TRBV20-1 and TRBJ2-7; D call uncertain. CDR3 size: 13 residues. Germline CDR1 is DFQATT and CDR2 is SNEGSKA (reference sequence). Trimming removed 3 bases at V and 5 bases at J, with 14 bases between.

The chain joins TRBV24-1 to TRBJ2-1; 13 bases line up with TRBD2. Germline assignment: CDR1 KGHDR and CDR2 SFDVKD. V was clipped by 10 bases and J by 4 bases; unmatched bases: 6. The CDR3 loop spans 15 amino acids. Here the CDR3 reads CATGTSGKGYNEQFF. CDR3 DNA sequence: TGTGCCACAGGGACTAGCGGGAAGGGTTACAATGAGCAGTTCTTC.

CDR3 protein: CATSGEGEQYF. In DNA form, the CDR3 reads TGTGCCACTAGCGGGGAGGGCGAGCAGTACTTC. The V gene is TRBV30, the J gene TRBJ2-7, with 10 bases aligning to TRBD2. The J segment lost 6 bases and the V segment lost 8 bases, leaving 4 bases of the junction unmatched. This CDR3 has 11 residues. Germline V lookup: CDR1 GTSNPN, CDR2 SVGIG (reference sequence).